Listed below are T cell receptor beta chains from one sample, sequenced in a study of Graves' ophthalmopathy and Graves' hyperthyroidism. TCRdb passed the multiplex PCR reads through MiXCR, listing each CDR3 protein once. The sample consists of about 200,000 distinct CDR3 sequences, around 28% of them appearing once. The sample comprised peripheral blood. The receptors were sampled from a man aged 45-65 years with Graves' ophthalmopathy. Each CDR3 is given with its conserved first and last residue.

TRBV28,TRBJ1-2,CASSPTRTSTNYGYTF
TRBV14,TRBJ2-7,CASSQEQGGWYEQYF
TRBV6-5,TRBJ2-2,CASSYRGSVSGELFF
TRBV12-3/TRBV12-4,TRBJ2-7,CASSLEGYEQYF
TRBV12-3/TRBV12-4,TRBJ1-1,CASSLGDRMNTEAFF
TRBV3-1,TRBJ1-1,CAAGGGPEAFF
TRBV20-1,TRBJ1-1,CSAREGRTRNTEAFF
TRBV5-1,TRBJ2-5,CASSKTEGRETQYF
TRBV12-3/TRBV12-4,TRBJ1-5,CASSLASGGYSNQPQHF
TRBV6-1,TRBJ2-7,CASSEGELPYEQYF
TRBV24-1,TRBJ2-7,CATSDADSSYEQYF
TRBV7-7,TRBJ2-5,CASSPKGTGVLQETQYF
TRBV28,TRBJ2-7,CASSLIFGLAGVYSYEQYF
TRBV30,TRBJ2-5,CAWSAALAGLETQYF
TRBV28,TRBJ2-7,CASSSTMLEQYF
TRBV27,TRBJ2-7,CANAGQGIYEQYF
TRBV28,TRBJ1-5,CASSSGIGNQPQHF
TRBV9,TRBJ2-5,CASSEGTIQGETQYF
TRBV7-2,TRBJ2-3,CASSLAGDSTDTQYF
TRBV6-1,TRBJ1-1,CASTTVGENTEAFF
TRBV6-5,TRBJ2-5,CASSYPALDYEETQYF
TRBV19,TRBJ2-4,CASSIAGKNIQYF
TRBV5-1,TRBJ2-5,CASSLAEGGETQYF
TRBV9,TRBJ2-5,CASSTGTANQETQYF
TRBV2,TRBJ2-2,CASSEPPGGNTGELFF
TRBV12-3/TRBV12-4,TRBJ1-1,CASSQYGGEGTEAFF